One and the same sample provided the 27 T cell receptor beta chains below, sequenced in a study of blood T cell repertoires in COVID-19. Only in-frame clones appear in the TCRdb table, and some are missing; sequencing was by immunoSEQ multiplex PCR. The sample carries about 220,000 clones, approximately 86% recorded once. Sequenced: peripheral blood. These receptor sequences come from a woman younger than 45 who had recovered from COVID-19.

The chain couples TRBV5-8 to TRBJ2-1; 15 bases map to TRBD2. The CDR3 runs to 15 residues. Germline V gene sequence: CDR1 SGHTS, CDR2 YDEGEE. V lost 3 bases and J lost 8; bases outside the gene matches: 3. The CDR3 coding sequence is TGTGCCAGCAGCTCCGGGACTAGCGGGGGGCATGAGCAGTTCTTC. It codes for CASSSGTSGGHEQFF.

The genes are TRBV10-2 and TRBJ2-3; 12 bases are shared with TRBD2. After removal of 10 bases from V and 6 bases from J, the junction contained 11 bases not matched to a gene. Germline V gene sequence: CDR1 WSHSY, CDR2 SAAADI. There are 15 residues in the CDR3. CDR3 amino acids: CATTPPGTSGDTQYF. In DNA form, the CDR3 reads TGCGCCACCACTCCCCCCGGGACTAGCGGGGATACGCAGTATTTT.

The chain links TRBV7-2 to TRBJ2-2, with TRBD2 as a possible D gene (6 bases). V was clipped by 5 bases and J by 2 bases, with 21 bases between them. The CDR3 is made up of 18 amino acids. Germline V gene lookup returns CDR1 SGHTA and CDR2 FQGNSA. The CDR3 DNA reads TGTGCCAGCAGCGTCACGGGGGTGGCGGGGCTTAACACCGGGGAGCTGTTTTTT. This codes for CASSVTGVAGLNTGELFF.

This clone appeared a few times. The CDR3, as DNA: TGTGCCAGCAGTGAACTAGCGGGGGACGGAGGGCAGTATTTT. This translates into CASSELAGDGGQYF. The chain uses TRBV6-4 and TRBJ2-3, with 11 bases fitting TRBD2. The CDR3 runs 14 residues. The trim removed 3 bases at V and 11 bases at J, leaving 7 bases unmatched. CDR1 and CDR2 from the germline V gene are MRHNA and SNTAGT.

The J gene is TRBJ1-1, the V gene TRBV5-4; tentative D call: TRBD1 (5 bases). Trimming removed 7 bases from V and 4 bases from J, with 11 bases in between. This CDR3 is built from 12 residues. CDR1 is SGHNT and CDR2 is YYREEE in the germline V gene (reference sequence). The CDR3: CASWAGGTEAFF. The CDR3 bases are TGTGCCAGCTGGGCGGGGGGCACTGAAGCTTTCTTT.

The rearrangement uses TRBV27 and TRBJ2-3; 8 bases are a match to TRBD2. The trim removed 1 base at V and 4 bases at J, leaving 7 bases unmatched. The CDR3 has 16 residues. Looked up from germline, CDR1 is MNHEY and CDR2 is SMNVEV (reference sequence). As DNA, the CDR3 is TGTGCCAGCAGTTTATATCCGGGGGGGGAAGCAGATACGCAGTATTTT. It encodes CASSLYPGGEADTQYF.

This chain connects TRBV2 to TRBJ1-3; possibly TRBD1 for D (6 bases). This CDR3 region has 14 residues. V was trimmed by 6 bases and J by 3 bases, leaving 12 bases between them. CDR1 and CDR2 (germline): SNHLY, FYNNEI. The CDR3 region is CASRETGYGNTIYF. Written as DNA, the CDR3 is TGTGCCAGCAGAGAAACAGGGTATGGAAACACCATATATTTT.

The rearrangement uses TRBV4-1 and TRBJ2-5; possible D gene TRBD2, 6 bases. Germline V gene data show CDR1 as MGHRA and CDR2 as YSYEKL. The V end was cut by 1 base, the J end by 6 bases, with 9 bases between. The CDR3 covers 13 residues. The CDR3 loop reads CASSQGRGQTQYF. As DNA, the CDR3 is TGCGCCAGCAGCCAAGGGCGGGGTCAGACCCAGTACTTC.

This clone was detected a few times. This chain connects TRBV19 to TRBJ2-3; tentatively, D is TRBD1 (5 bases). CDR3 length equals 15 residues. V lost 3 bases and J lost 0, with 10 bases in between. Germline V CDR1 and CDR2: LNHDA, SQIVND (reference sequence). The CDR3 sequence is CASSMDTFSTDTQYF. DNA of the CDR3: TGTGCCAGTAGTATGGACACTTTCAGCACAGATACGCAGTATTTT.

V usage is TRBV19 and J usage is TRBJ2-6; 8 bases are shared with TRBD2. J was trimmed by 1 base and V by 5 bases; bases with no gene match: 4. The CDR3 sequence is 16 residues long. The germline V gene has CDR1 LNHDA and CDR2 SQIVND (reference sequence). As DNA, the CDR3 is TGTGCCAGTAGTGTTCGGGGGGGGTCTGGGGCCAACGTCCTGACTTTC. This gives the protein CASSVRGGSGANVLTF.

The chain couples TRBV11-2 to TRBJ2-7; D is perhaps TRBD1 (5 bases). CDR1 SGHAT and CDR2 FQNNGV come from the germline V gene. Deletions cut 5 bases from V and 0 bases from J, with 17 bases between. The CDR3 has 16 amino acids. This CDR3 reads CASSPISATASYEQYF. CDR3 sequence (DNA): TGTGCCAGCAGCCCCATTTCAGCGACAGCCTCCTACGAGCAGTACTTC.

V and J are TRBV4-1 and TRBJ2-5; 7 bases are a match to TRBD2. Germline-derived CDR1 and CDR2 are MGHRA and YSYEKL. Trimming removed 0 bases from V and 4 bases from J; junction bases left unmatched: 8. The CDR3 runs 16 residues. The CDR3 reads CASSQDGTGGIETQYF. As DNA, the CDR3 is TGCGCCAGCAGCCAAGACGGGACGGGGGGAATAGAGACCCAGTACTTC.

This rearrangement joins TRBV5-1 to TRBJ2-1; possibly TRBD2 for D (5 bases). The V end was cut by 2 bases, the J end by 6 bases, with 6 bases between. The CDR3 contains 12 residues. Germline loops: CDR1 SGHRS, CDR2 YFSETQ. CDR3 in amino acids: CASSLGLNEQFF. The CDR3 region has the DNA TGCGCCAGCAGCTTAGGACTCAATGAGCAGTTCTTC.

As for this clone: The same CDR3 can be traced to other DNA sequences in this sample. The chain employs TRBV12-5 and TRBJ2-2; maybe TRBD2 (6 bases). CDR1 and CDR2 (germline): LGHNT, FRNRAP. The CDR3 is 14 amino acids. V shed 0 bases and J shed 5 bases, with 7 bases lying between them. CDR3 sequence (DNA): TGTGCTAGTGGTTTGGTCCGGGGGACCGGGGAGCTGTTTTTT. Translated, it gives CASGLVRGTGELFF.

The CDR3 region is CASRAALTGPEETQYF. In nucleotides, the CDR3 is TGTGCCAGCAGGGCCGCCCTGACAGGGCCGGAAGAGACCCAGTACTTC. The chain uses TRBV2 and TRBJ2-5; 7 bases map to TRBD1. Germline V lookup: CDR1 SNHLY, CDR2 FYNNEI. The CDR3 consists of 16 residues. V shed 6 bases, J shed 3 bases, and the junction held 13 bases outside the gene matches.

The chain employs TRBV14 and TRBJ2-1; 7 bases agree with TRBD2. V lost 11 bases and J lost 7; bases outside the gene matches: 14. This CDR3 spans 14 amino acids. CDR1 is SGHDN, CDR2 FVKESK, per germline. This CDR3 is CASAGGGSWNEQFF. The CDR3 region has the DNA TGTGCCTCTGCTGGGGGGGGGTCTTGGAATGAGCAGTTCTTC. Full variable domain (remainder filled in from reference TRBV14 and TRBJ2-1): EAGVTQFPSHSVIEKGQTVTLRCDPISGHDNLYWYRRVMGKEIKFLLHFVKESKQDESGMPNNRFLAERTGGTYSTLKVQPAELEDSGVYFCASAGGGSWNEQFFGPGTRLTVL.

V is TRBV5-1 and J is TRBJ2-2; the match to TRBD2 covers 7 bases. V shed 0 bases, J shed 6 bases, and the junction held 5 bases outside the gene matches. This CDR3 contains 15 residues. CDR1 is SGHRS and CDR2 is YFSETQ in the germline V gene. The CDR3 protein is CASSLARLAPGELFF. The CDR3 coding sequence is TGCGCCAGCAGCTTGGCCAGACTAGCCCCCGGGGAGCTGTTTTTT.

DNA of the CDR3: TGTGCCAGTAGATGGGCCGCTACAGGGGCCTACGAGCAGTACTTC. This sequence encodes CASRWAATGAYEQYF. The chain is built from TRBV19 and TRBJ2-7; 7 bases map to TRBD1. Germline CDR1 LNHDA, CDR2 SQIVND (reference sequence). The junction had 10 bases not matched to a gene; V was cut back by 6 bases and J by 2 bases. CDR3 length: 15 amino acids.

V gene TRBV5-8 combines with J gene TRBJ2-1; D not certain. Per the germline V gene, CDR1 is SGHTS and CDR2 is YDEGEE. The CDR3 runs 13 residues. The V end was cut by 8 bases, the J end by 0 bases, with 9 bases between. The CDR3 DNA is TGTGCCAGTGATAAGAGCTCCTACAATGAGCAGTTCTTC. Encoded protein: CASDKSSYNEQFF.

This clone is a singleton in its sample. The chain's CDR3 is CASSRGTLGGNIQYF. CDR3 coding DNA: TGTGCCAGCAGCCGAGGGACCCTTGGCGGGAACATTCAGTACTTC. The rearrangement uses TRBV7-8 and TRBJ2-4; D assignment may be TRBD1 or TRBD2 (5 bases each). The CDR3 covers 15 residues. CDR1 SGHVS and CDR2 FQNEAQ come from the germline V gene. The V end was cut by 5 bases, the J end by 7 bases, with 18 bases between.

The chain joins TRBV5-4 to TRBJ2-1; 9 bases align to TRBD2. The CDR3 has 15 amino acids. The V segment lost 3 bases and the J segment 7 bases; nucleotides outside the gene matches: 8. CDR1 is SGHNT and CDR2 is YYREEE in the germline V gene (reference sequence). The CDR3 coding sequence is TGTGCCAGCAGCTCCGCGGGGGGGCCTAGGAATGAGCAGTTCTTC. It is translated as CASSSAGGPRNEQFF.

The V and J genes are TRBV19 and TRBJ1-2; the match to TRBD1 covers 12 bases. From germline, CDR1 is LNHDA and CDR2 SQIVND (reference sequence). V dropped 5 bases and J dropped 7; count of bases not matched to a gene: 11. There are 16 residues in the CDR3. In nucleotides, the CDR3 is TGTGCCAGTAGTGATTTTCTGGGACAGGGGGCAGTTGGCTACACCTTC. Protein sequence: CASSDFLGQGAVGYTF.

The chain uses TRBV24-1 and TRBJ1-1; no clear D. The CDR3 runs to 12 residues. V lost 0 bases and J lost 7, with 5 bases in between. CDR1 is KGHDR and CDR2 is SFDVKD in the germline V gene. CDR3 in amino acids: CATSDLPVEAFF. The CDR3 coding sequence is TGTGCCACCAGTGATTTGCCGGTTGAAGCTTTCTTT.

The chain carries TRBV11-2 and TRBJ1-2, with D tentatively TRBD1 (6 bases). Germline CDR1 SGHAT, CDR2 FQNNGV. The ends were cut back, 1 base at V and 14 bases at J, with 14 bases in the middle. CDR3 length: 12 amino acids. The CDR3 loop reads CASSLARQAKTF. In DNA, the CDR3 is TGTGCCAGCAGCTTAGCTAGACAGGCTAAGACCTTC.

This chain connects TRBV4-3 to TRBJ1-2, with 9 nucleotides matching TRBD1. CDR1 and CDR2 from the germline V gene are LGHNA and YSLEER. The ends lost 2 bases at V and 9 bases at J; junction bases unmatched: 7. CDR3 length: 14 amino acids. The CDR3 sequence is CASSQTGTGISYTF. CDR3 coding DNA: TGCGCCAGCAGCCAAACCGGGACAGGGATTAGCTACACCTTC.

This chain links TRBV28 with TRBJ2-7, with TRBD1 matching 7 bases. V lost 4 bases to trimming and J lost 3 bases; unmatched junction nucleotides: 15. The V gene's germline CDR1 is MDHEN and CDR2 SYDVKM. This CDR3 contains 17 residues. CDR3 coding DNA: TGTGCCAGCAGTTCCTATACCCAACAGGGACAGTTCTACGAGCAGTACTTC. It specifies CASSSYTQQGQFYEQYF.

The J gene is TRBJ2-7, the V gene TRBV14; D might be TRBD2 (6 bases). Germline V gene sequence: CDR1 SGHDN, CDR2 FVKESK. The V end was cut by 1 base, the J end by 0 bases, with 10 bases between. There are 15 residues in the CDR3. The CDR3 DNA sequence: TGTGCCAGCAGCCAAGTAGGAGGGAGCTCCTACGAGCAGTACTTC. Translation gives CASSQVGGSSYEQYF.